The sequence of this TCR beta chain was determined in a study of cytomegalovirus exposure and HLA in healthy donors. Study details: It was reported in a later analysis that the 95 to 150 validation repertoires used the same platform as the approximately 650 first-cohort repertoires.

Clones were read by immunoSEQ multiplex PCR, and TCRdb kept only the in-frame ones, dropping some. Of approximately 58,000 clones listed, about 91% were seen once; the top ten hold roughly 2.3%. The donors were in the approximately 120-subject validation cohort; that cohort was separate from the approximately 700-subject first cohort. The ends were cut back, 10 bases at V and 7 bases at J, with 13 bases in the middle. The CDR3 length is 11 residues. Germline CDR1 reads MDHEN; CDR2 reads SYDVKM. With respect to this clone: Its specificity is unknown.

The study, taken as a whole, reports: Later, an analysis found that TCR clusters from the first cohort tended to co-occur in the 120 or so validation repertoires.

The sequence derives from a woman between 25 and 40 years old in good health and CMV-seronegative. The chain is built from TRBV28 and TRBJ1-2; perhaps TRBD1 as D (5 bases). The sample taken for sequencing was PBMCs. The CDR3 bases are TGTGCCACCTACACTGGGGCTGGCTACACCTTC. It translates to CATYTGAGYTF.